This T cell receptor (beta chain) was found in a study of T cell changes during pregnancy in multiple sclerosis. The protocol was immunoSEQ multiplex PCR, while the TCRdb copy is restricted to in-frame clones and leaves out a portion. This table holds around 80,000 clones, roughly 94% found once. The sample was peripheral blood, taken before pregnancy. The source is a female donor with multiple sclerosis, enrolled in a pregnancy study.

The CDR3 region is CASSPQAGQSYEQYF. For the CDR3, the DNA is TGTGCCAGCAGCCCCCAGGCGGGACAGTCCTACGAGCAGTACTTC. This sequence joins TRBV5-4 and TRBJ2-7; perhaps TRBD1 as D (7 bases). With 4 bases removed from V and 1 base from J, the gap between germline ends came to 15 bases. Germline V CDR1 and CDR2: SGHNT, YYREEE (reference sequence). The CDR3 spans 15 residues.